The T cell receptor (beta chain) under discussion was sequenced for a study of tumor-infiltrating lymphocytes in primary liver carcinoma. On the study more broadly: The patients, men and women alike, were aged 30 to 69 years. Overall study results and limits: The study found a significantly higher top-250-clone fraction in tumors than in blood (p = 0.039). Overlap between tumor regions exceeded overlap of tumor with adjacent tissue or blood. Since the samples were bulk and unsorted, the CD4+ and CD8+ repertoires were not compared.

A primer in the constant region served to generate TCR beta cDNA from approximately 460 ng of total RNA. The TCR beta library was amplified through three nested multiplex PCR rounds in a modified ARM-PCR procedure. The first two PCR rounds used TRBV1-TRBV30 forward primers with a C-beta reverse primer, around 10 cycles each. TCRdb analysed the multiplex PCR reads with MiXCR anew, one entry per CDR3 protein. Of approximately 330,000 distinct CDR3 sequences in the sample, around 60% were seen once. Comment on this clonotype: No antigen is known for it.

The CDR3 runs to 17 residues. Trimming pared 6 bases from V and 6 bases from J, leaving 24 bases between. Germline DNA was also extracted, and blood RNA derived from unsorted whole blood. Sequencing input: peripheral blood. The genes are TRBV12-3 or TRBV12-4 and TRBJ1-5; D is possibly TRBD1 (5 bases). The receptor was derived from a man in his forties with primary liver carcinoma and hepatitis B virus infection. CDR3 sequence: CASSALIGAVGPQPQHF. The CDR3 region has the DNA TGTGCCAGCAGCGCCCTTATCGGGGCTGTCGGGCCTCAGCCCCAGCATTTT.